This T cell receptor beta chain comes out of a study of siplizumab effects on memory and regulatory T cells. The assay covered some 100,000 TCR templates per sample. Data came from immunoSEQ multiplex PCR; TCRdb stores just in-frame clones and leaves some out. Among approximately 94,000 clones listed, around 93% were seen once. Points on this clone: Its specificity is not known.

Points from the study as a whole: Proliferating Tregs in siplizumab cultures were never verified as suppressive. The average Treg-derived proportion among mappable alloreactive CD4+ clones was 68.8% with siplizumab versus 26.9% in controls.

This TCR came from a human donor in good health. The sequencing sample was made of non-Treg CD4+ T cells sorted from blood.

The CDR3, as DNA: TGTGCCAGCAGCCCGGGGGTGACGGAGACCCAGTACTTC. Its protein is CASSPGVTETQYF. J is TRBJ2-5 and V is TRBV11-2; the D gene is possibly TRBD2 (6 bases). V was shortened by 5 bases and J by 5 bases, with 12 bases between the two germline ends. Per germline, CDR1 SGHAT and CDR2 FQNNGV. The length of the CDR3 is 13 residues.